This T cell receptor beta chain was retrieved from a study of T cell responses to AZD1222 COVID-19 vaccine. General study results and limits: Clonal diversity may have been underestimated, and the donors were mostly white British, with more females than males. Baseline seropositivity characterized only a handful of AZD1222 recipients.

On this clone: Its antigen remains unknown.

TCRdb's copy holds only in-frame clones and misses some; the assay was immunoSEQ multiplex PCR. The sample has about 150,000 clones; under 95% are singletons. CDR1 is SGHVS and CDR2 is FNYEAQ in the germline V gene. The CDR3 is 16 residues long. Trimming pared 2 bases from V and 2 bases from J, leaving 16 bases between. V gene TRBV7-6 combines with J gene TRBJ2-7, with TRBD1 as a possible D gene (5 bases). The sequence came from an adult in good health. The specimen was peripheral blood, collected on day 0 of AZD1222 vaccination. CDR3 DNA sequence: TGTGCCAGCAGCTTAAATGGGGCTAGAGGACCCTACGAGCAGTACTTC. This translates into CASSLNGARGPYEQYF.